This TCR beta chain was identified during a study of CD8 T cells in ankylosing spondylitis. Study findings and constraints: One TCR beta motif, made up of roughly 8 highly homologous variants, appeared characteristic of ankylosing spondylitis blood. Disease-linked clones bore a CD8+ phenotype and were relatively rare in peripheral blood. In synovial fluid and blood from reactive arthritis, some motif variants were previously reported.

Libraries for TCR beta were made by quantitative 5'-RACE with molecular barcodes. TCRdb re-called the 5' RACE reads with MiXCR, one entry per CDR3 protein. The table has some 840,000 distinct CDR3 sequences, approximately 12% seen once. This clonotype was detected ten times or more. Antigen specificity is unknown. Germline V lookup: CDR1 SGHTA, CDR2 FQGNSA. This CDR3 is 14 amino acids long. V gave up 5 bases and J gave up 7 bases; unmatched junction bases: 7. Sequencing used blood, either unsorted or a sorted T cell fraction (not recorded which). The source is a male donor with ankylosing spondylitis. The gene calls are TRBV7-2 and TRBJ2-1, with TRBD2 identical over 8 bases. The CDR3 protein is CASSLRTSLNEQFF. The CDR3, as DNA: TGTGCCAGCAGCCTACGGACTAGCCTAAATGAGCAGTTCTTC.